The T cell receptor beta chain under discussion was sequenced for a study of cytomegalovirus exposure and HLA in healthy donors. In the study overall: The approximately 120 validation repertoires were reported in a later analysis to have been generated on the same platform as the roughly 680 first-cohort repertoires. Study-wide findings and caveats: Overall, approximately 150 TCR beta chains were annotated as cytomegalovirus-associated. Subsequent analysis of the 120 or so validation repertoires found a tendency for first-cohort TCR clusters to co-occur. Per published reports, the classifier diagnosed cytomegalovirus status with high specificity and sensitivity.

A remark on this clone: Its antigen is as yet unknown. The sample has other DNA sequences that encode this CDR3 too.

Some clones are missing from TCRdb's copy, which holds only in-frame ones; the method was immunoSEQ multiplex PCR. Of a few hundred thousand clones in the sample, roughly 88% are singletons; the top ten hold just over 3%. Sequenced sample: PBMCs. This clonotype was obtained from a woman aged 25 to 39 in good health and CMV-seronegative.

The CDR3 coding sequence is TGTGCCAGCAGCTTAGTAGCGGGAGGGAACACCGGGGAGCTGTTTTTT. This translates into CASSLVAGGNTGELFF. V usage is TRBV7-6 and J usage is TRBJ2-2, with 10 bases lining up with TRBD2. Trimming removed 1 base from V and 1 base from J; junction bases left unmatched: 0. Germline-derived CDR1 and CDR2 are SGHVS and FNYEAQ. This CDR3 comprises 16 residues. The variable domain in full, completed from reference TRBV7-6 and TRBJ2-2, reads GAGVSQSPRYKVTKRGQDVALRCDPISGHVSLYWYRQALGQGPEFLTYFNYEAQQDKSGLPNDRFSAERPEGSISTLTIQRTEQRDSAMYRCASSLVAGGNTGELFFGEGSRLTVL.